These 5 T cell receptor beta chains originate from one sample sequenced in a study of blood T cell repertoires in COVID-19. TCRdb's table, derived via immunoSEQ multiplex PCR, lists solely in-frame clones and lacks some. The table records 150,000 to 200,000 clones, 79% of them present only once. Sequencing input: peripheral blood. The receptor set was obtained from a man aged 55 to 70 with active or convalescent COVID-19.

This clone is a singleton in its sample. J is TRBJ2-5 and V is TRBV29-1; no clear D. The CDR3 covers 11 residues. V was pared by 6 bases and J by 1 base, with 6 bases between. The germline CDR1 and CDR2 sequences are SQVTM and ANQGSEA. CDR3 sequence (DNA): TGCAGCGTAACCAGCCAAGAGACCCAGTACTTC. Its translation is CSVTSQETQYF.

V and J are TRBV28 and TRBJ2-7; 10 bases are shared with TRBD1. V dropped 4 bases and J dropped 6; count of bases not matched to a gene: 6. The CDR3 contains 14 residues. Looked up from germline, CDR1 is MDHEN and CDR2 is SYDVKM. In DNA, the CDR3 is TGTGCCAGCAGTTCCTCCGGGACAGGGGCCGAGCAGTACTTC. Residues: CASSSSGTGAEQYF. Full variable domain (rest looked up from reference TRBV28 and TRBJ2-7): DVKVTQSSRYLVKRTGEKVFLECVQDMDHENMFWYRQDPGLGLRLIYFSYDVKMKEKGDIPEGYSVSREKKERFSLILESASTNQTSMYLCASSSSGTGAEQYFGPGTRLTVT.

The V gene is TRBV7-2, the J gene TRBJ2-5; D might be TRBD1 (7 bases). This CDR3 is 14 amino acids long. V was shortened by 5 bases and J by 2 bases, with 12 bases between the two germline ends. Germline CDR1 reads SGHTA; CDR2 reads FQGNSA. The CDR3 coding sequence is TGTGCCAGCAGCGCCCAGGGGGGACAAGAGACCCAGTACTTC. The encoded protein is CASSAQGGQETQYF.

J is TRBJ1-4 and V is TRBV6-2 or TRBV6-3; 7 bases align to TRBD1. V shed 4 bases, J shed 7 bases, and the junction held 9 bases outside the gene matches. CDR3 size: 15 residues. Per germline, CDR1 MNHEY and CDR2 SVGEGT. The CDR3, as DNA: TGTGCCAGCAGTTCCGGACAGGCCGGAGGTGAAAAACTGTTTTTT. Translating gives CASSSGQAGGEKLFF.

The chain couples TRBV3-1 (or the pseudogene TRBV3-2) to TRBJ2-7; no firm D call. CDR3 length: 16 amino acids. Germline CDR1 LGHDT, CDR2 YNNKEL (reference sequence). Trimming removed 3 bases at V and 3 bases at J, with 18 bases between. DNA of the CDR3: TGTGCCAGCAGCCATCAGAAGCGTACCAGCTTCTACGAGCAGTACTTC. Protein: CASSHQKRTSFYEQYF.